The 5 T cell receptor beta chains in this list originate from one sample, sequenced in a study of T cell responses to AZD1222 COVID-19 vaccine (dated by TCRdb to the early 2020s). The library was generated by the immunoSEQ multiplex PCR assay. TCRdb retrieved this table from immuneACCESS and kept in-frame rearrangements only. Not all clones are present; in checked studies, unresolved V genes account for under half, and no reason is known for the remainder. The sample records 120,000 or so clones, roughly 88% of which are singletons. The ten largest clones represent about 4.5% of the sample. The time point label, read with the paper, signifies: baseline before first vaccination. What this sample's treatment or condition label stands for: meningococcal conjugate vaccine given as trial control. The sequencing used peripheral blood, collected on day 0 of MenACWY control vaccination. The receptors come from an adult in good health.

The genes are TRBV10-1 and TRBJ1-2, with 7 bases matching TRBD1. CDR1 is WNHNN and CDR2 is SYGVQD in the germline V gene (reference sequence). Trimming cost V 3 bases and J 9 bases; bases outside gene matches: 10. The CDR3 sequence is 14 residues long. CDR3 protein: CASSDAGSTGSYTF. The CDR3 DNA reads TGCGCCAGCAGTGATGCCGGTTCGACAGGGAGCTACACCTTC.

CDR3 nucleotide sequence: TGTGCCAGCTCACCACGGACAGGGAGCTCCTACAATGAGCAGTTCTTC. Residues: CASSPRTGSSYNEQFF. The chain has TRBV18 and TRBJ2-1, with 8 bases fitting TRBD1. Germline CDR1 and CDR2: KGHSH and LQKENI. This CDR3 region has 16 residues. V trimming: 1 base; J trimming: 0 bases; junction bases outside the gene matches: 2.

The chain has TRBV6-5 and TRBJ1-5; 7 bases match TRBD1. Germline V gene data show CDR1 as MNHEY and CDR2 as SVGAGI. The length of the CDR3 is 14 residues. V shed 6 bases, J shed 0 bases, and the junction held 2 bases outside the gene matches. CDR3 nucleotides: TGTGCCAGCAGGACAGGGTATAGCAATCAGCCCCAGCATTTT. It is translated as CASRTGYSNQPQHF.

The J gene is TRBJ2-5, the V gene TRBV9; D ambiguous. Germline CDR1 reads SGDLS; CDR2 reads YYNGEE. V dropped 4 bases and J dropped 5 bases, with 21 bases sitting between them. The CDR3 has 16 amino acids. CDR3 coding DNA: TGTGCCAGCAGCCCACATACGCCGGACGAAGGGGAGACCCAGTACTTC. Its protein is CASSPHTPDEGETQYF.

J is TRBJ1-5 and V is TRBV24-1; D gene unclear. V was clipped by 2 bases and J by 3 bases, with 7 bases between them. This CDR3 spans 14 amino acids. Germline CDR1 reads KGHDR; CDR2 reads SFDVKD. CDR3 coding DNA: TGTGCCACCAGTGATTCCAGTCACAATCAGCCCCAGCATTTT. This sequence encodes CATSDSSHNQPQHF.